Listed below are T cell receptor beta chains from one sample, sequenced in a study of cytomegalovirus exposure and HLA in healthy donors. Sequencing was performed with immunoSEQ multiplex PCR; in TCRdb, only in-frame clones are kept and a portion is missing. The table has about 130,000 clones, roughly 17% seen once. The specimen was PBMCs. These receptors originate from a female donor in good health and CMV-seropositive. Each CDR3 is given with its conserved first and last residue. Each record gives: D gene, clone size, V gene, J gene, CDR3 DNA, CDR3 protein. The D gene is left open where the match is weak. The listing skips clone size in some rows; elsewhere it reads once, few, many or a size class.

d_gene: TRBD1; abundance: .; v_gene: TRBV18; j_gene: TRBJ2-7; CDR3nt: TGTGCCAGCTCACCTTCAGGGGGAATCTACGAGCAGTACTTC; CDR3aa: CASSPSGGIYEQYF
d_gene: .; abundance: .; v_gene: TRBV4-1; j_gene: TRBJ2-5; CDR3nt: TGCGCCAGCAGCCAAGATCGTGGGGGGTTTCAAGAGACCCAGTACTTC; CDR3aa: CASSQDRGGFQETQYF
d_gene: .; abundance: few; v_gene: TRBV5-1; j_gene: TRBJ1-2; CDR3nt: TGCGCCAGCAGCTTGGATCCGGGAAATAACTATGGCTACACCTTC; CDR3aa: CASSLDPGNNYGYTF
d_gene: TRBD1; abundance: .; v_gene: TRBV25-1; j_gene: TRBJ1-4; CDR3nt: TGTGCCAGCAGTGAAGCCGGGACAGGTGAAAAACTGTTTTTT; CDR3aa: CASSEAGTGEKLFF
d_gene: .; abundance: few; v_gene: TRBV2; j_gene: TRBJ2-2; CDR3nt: TGTGCCAGCAGTGATACTCGGGGCGGGGAGCTGTTTTTT; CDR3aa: CASSDTRGGELFF
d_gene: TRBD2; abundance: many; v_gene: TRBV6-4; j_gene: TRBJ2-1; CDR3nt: TGTGCCAGCAGCAGGGGACTAGCGGGAAGTTATGAGCAGTTCTTC; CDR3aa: CASSRGLAGSYEQFF
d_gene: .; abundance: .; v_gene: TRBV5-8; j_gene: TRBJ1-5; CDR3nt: TGTGCCAGCAGTAATGATTCGTCTACTGAAAGCTATAGCAATCAGCCCCAGCATTTT; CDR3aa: CASSNDSSTESYSNQPQHF
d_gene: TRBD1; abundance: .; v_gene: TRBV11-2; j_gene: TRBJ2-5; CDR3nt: TGTGCCAGCAGCGCGACAGGGGGAGAGACCCAGTACTTC; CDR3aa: CASSATGGETQYF
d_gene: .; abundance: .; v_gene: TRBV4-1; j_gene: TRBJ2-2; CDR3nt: TGCGCCAGCAGCCAGCTAAACAGAGGGGAGCTGTTTTTT; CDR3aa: CASSQLNRGELFF
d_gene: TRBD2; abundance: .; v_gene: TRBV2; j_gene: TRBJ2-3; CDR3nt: TGTGCCAGCAGTGGACTAGCGGGAGGCGATACAGATACGCAGTATTTT; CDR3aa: CASSGLAGGDTDTQYF
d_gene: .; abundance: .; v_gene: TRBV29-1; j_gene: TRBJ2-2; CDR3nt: TGCAGCGTTGGACAGCAAAGCTACAACACCGGGGAGCTGTTTTTT; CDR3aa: CSVGQQSYNTGELFF
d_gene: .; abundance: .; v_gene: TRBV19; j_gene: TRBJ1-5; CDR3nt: TGTGCCAGTAGTATAGAGGGCCCTGGGTACCCTCAGCCCCAGCATTTT; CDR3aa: CASSIEGPGYPQPQHF
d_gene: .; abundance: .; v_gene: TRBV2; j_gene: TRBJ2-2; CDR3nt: TGTGCCAGCAAGGGGTCCAACACCGGGGAGCTGTTTTTT; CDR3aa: CASKGSNTGELFF
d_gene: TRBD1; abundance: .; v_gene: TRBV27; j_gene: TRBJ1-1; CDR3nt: TGTGCCAGCAGCTCTACCGGGACAGGGGCCGAGAAAGCTTTCTTT; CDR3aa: CASSSTGTGAEKAFF
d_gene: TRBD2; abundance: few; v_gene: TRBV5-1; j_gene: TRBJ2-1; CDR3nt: TGCGCCAGCAGCTCATATAGCGGGAGCTCCTACAATGAGCAGTTCTTC; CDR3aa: CASSSYSGSSYNEQFF
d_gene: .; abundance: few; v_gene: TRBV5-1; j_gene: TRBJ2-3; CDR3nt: TGCGCCAGCAGCGGTGGAGGGTCAGATACGCAGTATTTT; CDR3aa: CASSGGGSDTQYF
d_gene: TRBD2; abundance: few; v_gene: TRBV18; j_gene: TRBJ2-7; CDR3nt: TGTGCCAGCTCACCGCGAGGGCGGGAGACCCTCTACGAGCAGTACTTC; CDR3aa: CASSPRGRETLYEQYF
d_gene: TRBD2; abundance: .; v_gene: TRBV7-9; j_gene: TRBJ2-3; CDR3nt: TGTGCCAGCAGCCCCTCATTAGCGGGGCCCACAGATACGCAGTATTTT; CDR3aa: CASSPSLAGPTDTQYF
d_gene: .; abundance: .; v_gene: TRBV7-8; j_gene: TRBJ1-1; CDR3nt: TGTGCCAGCAGCTCCCCGTCGGGAGGGGAGAACACTGAAGCTTTCTTT; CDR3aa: CASSSPSGGENTEAFF
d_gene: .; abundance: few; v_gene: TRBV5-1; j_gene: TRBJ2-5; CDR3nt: TGCGCCAGCAGCATTTCAGGGCGAGAGACCCAGTACTTC; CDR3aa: CASSISGRETQYF
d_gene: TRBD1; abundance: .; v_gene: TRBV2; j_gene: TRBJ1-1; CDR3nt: TGTGCCAGCACGTACAGGGGAAGCACTGAAGCTTTCTTT; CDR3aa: CASTYRGSTEAFF
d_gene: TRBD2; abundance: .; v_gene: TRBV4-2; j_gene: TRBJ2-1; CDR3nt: TGTGCCAGCAGCCGCGTCGGGACTAGCGGGGGACTATACTCCTACAATGAGCAGTTCTTC; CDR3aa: CASSRVGTSGGLYSYNEQFF
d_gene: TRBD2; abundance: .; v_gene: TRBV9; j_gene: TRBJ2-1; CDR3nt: TGTGCCAGCAGCGTAGTAGCGGGAGAGGGAGGAAACAATGAGCAGTTCTTC; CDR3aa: CASSVVAGEGGNNEQFF
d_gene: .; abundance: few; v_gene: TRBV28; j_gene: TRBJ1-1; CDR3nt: TGTGCCAGCAGTTCAACCACCTGGGGCCGGGAAGCTTTCTTT; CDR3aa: CASSSTTWGREAFF
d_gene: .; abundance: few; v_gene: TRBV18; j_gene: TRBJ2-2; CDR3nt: TGTGCCAGCTCAAGCACAGGGTCGGCGAACACCGGGGAGCTGTTTTTT; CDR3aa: CASSSTGSANTGELFF
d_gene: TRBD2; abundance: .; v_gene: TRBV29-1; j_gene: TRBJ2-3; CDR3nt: TGCAGCGTTGAGGGAACTAGCGGAGATACAGATACGCAGTATTTT; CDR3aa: CSVEGTSGDTDTQYF
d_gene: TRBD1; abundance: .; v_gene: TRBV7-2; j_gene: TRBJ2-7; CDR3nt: TGTGCCAGCAGCTTAGGACAGGGGGTATTTCGCGAGCAGTACTTC; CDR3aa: CASSLGQGVFREQYF
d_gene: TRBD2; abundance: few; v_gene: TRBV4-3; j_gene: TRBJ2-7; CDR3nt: TGCGCCAGCAGCCCCGGGGGCGGGAGGTCCTACGAGCAGTACTTC; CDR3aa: CASSPGGGRSYEQYF
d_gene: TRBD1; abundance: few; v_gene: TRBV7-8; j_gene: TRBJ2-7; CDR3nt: TGTGCCAGCAGCTTTCGGGACAGGGTCCACGAGCAGTACTTC; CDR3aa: CASSFRDRVHEQYF
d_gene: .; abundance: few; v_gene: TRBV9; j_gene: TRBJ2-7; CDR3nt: TGTGCCAGCAGCCCCTCCTTGCCCCCGGGGGAGCAGTACTTC; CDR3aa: CASSPSLPPGEQYF
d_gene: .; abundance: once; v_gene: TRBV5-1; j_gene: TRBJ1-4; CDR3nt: TGCGCCAGCAGCGGAGAGGGTACCACTAATGAAAAACTGTTTTTT; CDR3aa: CASSGEGTTNEKLFF
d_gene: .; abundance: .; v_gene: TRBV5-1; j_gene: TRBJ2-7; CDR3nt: TGCGCCAGCAGCTCCGGTGACAGCACCTACGAGCAGTACTTC; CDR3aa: CASSSGDSTYEQYF
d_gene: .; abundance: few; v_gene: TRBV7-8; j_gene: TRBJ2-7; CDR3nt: TGTGCCAGCAGCTTAGTCGGGGGGCCTGCCTACGAGCAGTACTTC; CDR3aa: CASSLVGGPAYEQYF
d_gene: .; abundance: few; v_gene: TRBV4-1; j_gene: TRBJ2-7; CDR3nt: TGCGCCAGCAGCCAAGTCCCGTTTTACGAGCAGTACTTC; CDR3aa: CASSQVPFYEQYF
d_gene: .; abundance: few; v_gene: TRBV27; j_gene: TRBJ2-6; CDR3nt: TGTGCCAGCAGTTTAATTTTTCCGAGTGGGGCCAACGTCCTGACTTTC; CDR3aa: CASSLIFPSGANVLTF